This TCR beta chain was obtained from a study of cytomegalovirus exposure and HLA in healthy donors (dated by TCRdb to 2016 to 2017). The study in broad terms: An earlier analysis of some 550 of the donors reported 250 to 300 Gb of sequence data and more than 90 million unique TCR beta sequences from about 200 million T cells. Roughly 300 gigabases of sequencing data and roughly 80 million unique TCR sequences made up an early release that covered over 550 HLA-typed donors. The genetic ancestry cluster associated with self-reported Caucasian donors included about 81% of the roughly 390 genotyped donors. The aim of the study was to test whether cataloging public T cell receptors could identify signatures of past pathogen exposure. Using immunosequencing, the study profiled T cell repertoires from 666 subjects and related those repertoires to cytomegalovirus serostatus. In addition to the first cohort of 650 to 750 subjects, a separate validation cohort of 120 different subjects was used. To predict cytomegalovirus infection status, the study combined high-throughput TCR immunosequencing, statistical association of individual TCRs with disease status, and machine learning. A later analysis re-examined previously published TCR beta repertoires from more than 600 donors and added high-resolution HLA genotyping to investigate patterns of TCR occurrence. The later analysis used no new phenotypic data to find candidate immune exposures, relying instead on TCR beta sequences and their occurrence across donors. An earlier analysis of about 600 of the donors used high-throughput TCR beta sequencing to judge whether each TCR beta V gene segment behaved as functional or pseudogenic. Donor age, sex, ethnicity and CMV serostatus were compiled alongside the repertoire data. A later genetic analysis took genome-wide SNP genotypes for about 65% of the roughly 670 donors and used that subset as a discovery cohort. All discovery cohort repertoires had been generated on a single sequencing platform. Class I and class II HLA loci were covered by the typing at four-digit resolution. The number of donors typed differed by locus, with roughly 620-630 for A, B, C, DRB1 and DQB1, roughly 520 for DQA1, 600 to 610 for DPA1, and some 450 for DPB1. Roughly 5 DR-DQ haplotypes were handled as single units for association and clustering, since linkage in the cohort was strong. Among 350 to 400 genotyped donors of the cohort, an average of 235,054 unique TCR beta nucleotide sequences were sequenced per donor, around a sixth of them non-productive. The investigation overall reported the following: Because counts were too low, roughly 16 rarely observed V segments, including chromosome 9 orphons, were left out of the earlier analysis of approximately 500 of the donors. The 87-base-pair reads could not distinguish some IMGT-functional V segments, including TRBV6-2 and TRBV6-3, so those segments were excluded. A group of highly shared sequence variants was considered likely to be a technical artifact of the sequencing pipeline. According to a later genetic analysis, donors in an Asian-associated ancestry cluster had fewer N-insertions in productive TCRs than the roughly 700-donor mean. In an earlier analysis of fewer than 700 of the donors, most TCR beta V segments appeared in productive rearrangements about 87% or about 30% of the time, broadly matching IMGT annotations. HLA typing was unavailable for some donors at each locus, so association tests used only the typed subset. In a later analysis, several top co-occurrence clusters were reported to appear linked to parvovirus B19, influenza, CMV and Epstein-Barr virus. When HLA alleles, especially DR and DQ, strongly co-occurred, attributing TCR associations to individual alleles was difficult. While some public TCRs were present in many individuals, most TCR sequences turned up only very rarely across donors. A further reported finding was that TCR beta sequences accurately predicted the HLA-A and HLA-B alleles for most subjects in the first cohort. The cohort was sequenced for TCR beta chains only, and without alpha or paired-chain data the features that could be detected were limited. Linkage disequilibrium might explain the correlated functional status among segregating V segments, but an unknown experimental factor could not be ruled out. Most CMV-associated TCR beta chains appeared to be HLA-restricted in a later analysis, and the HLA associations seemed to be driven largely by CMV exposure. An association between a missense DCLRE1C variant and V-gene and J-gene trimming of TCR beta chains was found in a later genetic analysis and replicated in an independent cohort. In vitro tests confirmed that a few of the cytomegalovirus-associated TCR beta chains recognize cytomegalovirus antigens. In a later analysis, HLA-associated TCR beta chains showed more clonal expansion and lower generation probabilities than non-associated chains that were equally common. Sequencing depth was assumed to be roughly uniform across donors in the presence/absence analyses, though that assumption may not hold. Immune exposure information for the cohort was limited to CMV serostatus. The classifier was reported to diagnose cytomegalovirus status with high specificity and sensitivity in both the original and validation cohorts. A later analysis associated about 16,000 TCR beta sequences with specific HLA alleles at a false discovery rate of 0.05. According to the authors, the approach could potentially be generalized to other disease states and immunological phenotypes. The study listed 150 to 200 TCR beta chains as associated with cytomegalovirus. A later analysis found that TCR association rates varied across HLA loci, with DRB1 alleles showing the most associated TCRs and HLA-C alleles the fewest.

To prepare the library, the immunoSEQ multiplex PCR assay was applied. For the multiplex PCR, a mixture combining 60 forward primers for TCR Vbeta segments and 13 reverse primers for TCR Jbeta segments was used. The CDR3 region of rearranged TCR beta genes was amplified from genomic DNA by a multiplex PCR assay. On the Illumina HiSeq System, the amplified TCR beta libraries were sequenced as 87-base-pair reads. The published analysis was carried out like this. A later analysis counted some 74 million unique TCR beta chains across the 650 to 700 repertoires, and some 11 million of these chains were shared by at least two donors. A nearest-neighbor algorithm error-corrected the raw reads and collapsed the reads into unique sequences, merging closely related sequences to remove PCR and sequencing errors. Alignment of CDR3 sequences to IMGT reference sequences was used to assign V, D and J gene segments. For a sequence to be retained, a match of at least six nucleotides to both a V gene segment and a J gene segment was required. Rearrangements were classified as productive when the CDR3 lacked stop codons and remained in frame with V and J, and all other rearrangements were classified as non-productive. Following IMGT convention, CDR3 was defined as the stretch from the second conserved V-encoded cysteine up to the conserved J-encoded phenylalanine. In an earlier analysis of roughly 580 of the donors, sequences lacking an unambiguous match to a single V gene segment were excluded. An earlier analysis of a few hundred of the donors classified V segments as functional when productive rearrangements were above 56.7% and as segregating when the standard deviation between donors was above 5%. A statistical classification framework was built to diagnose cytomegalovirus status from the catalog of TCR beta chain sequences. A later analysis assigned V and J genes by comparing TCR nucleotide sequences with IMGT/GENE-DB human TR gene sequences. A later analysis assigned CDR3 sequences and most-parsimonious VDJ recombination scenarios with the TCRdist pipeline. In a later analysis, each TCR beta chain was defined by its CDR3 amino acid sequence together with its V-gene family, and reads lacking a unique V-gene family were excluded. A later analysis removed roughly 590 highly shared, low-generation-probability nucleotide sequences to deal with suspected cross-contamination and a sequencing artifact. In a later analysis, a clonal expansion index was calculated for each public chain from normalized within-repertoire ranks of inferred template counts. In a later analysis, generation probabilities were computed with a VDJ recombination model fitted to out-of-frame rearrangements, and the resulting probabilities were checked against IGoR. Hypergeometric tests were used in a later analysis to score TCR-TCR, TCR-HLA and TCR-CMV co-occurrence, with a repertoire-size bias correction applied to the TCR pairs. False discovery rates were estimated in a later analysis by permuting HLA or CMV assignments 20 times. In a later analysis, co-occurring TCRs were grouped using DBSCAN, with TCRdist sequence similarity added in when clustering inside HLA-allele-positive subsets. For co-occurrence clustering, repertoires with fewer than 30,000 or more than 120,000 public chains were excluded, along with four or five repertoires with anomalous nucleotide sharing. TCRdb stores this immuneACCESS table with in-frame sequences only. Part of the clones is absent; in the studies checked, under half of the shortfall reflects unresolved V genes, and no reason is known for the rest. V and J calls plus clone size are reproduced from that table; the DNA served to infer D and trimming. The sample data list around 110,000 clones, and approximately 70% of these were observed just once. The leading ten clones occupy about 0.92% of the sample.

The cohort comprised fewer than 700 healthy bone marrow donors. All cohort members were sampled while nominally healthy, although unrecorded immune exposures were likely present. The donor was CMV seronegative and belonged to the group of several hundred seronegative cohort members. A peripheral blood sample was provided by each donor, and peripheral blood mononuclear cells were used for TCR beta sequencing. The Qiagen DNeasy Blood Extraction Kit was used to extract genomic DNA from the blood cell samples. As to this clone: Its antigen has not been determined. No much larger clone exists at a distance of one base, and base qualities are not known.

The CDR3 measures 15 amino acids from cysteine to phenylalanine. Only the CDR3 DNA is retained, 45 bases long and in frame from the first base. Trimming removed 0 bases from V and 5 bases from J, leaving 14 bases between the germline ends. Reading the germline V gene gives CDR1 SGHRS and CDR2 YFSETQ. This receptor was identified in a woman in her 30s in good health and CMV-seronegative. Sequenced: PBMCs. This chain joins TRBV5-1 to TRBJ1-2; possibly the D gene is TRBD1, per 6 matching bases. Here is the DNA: TGCGCCAGCAGCTTGGTAGGACAGCAAACTTATGGCTACACCTTC. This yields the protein CASSLVGQQTYGYTF.